Following are 3 T cell receptor beta chains from one sample sequenced in a study of blood T cell repertoires in COVID-19. TCRdb's table, derived via immunoSEQ multiplex PCR, lists solely in-frame clones and lacks some. The data hold 390,000 or so clones, with around 89% observed a single time. The sequenced sample was PBMCs or T cells enriched from blood (not recorded which). These TCRs come from a man aged 18 to 30 who had recovered from COVID-19.

The J gene is TRBJ1-4, the V gene TRBV12-3 or TRBV12-4; the match to TRBD1 covers 9 bases. The J segment lost 10 bases and the V segment lost 6 bases, leaving 6 bases of the junction unmatched. The length of the CDR3 is 13 residues. The CDR3 sequence: CASRGQGEGKLFF. CDR3 coding DNA: TGTGCCAGCAGGGGACAGGGTGAGGGAAAACTGTTTTTT.

The sample holds one count of this clone. V gene TRBV2 combines with J gene TRBJ1-3, with D unclear. This CDR3 contains 15 residues. The germline V gene has CDR1 SNHLY and CDR2 FYNNEI. V shed 7 bases and J shed 2 bases, with 15 bases lying between them. The CDR3 spells CASTQRRGTGNTIYF. The CDR3 region has the DNA TGTGCCAGCACCCAGCGTAGAGGGACTGGAAACACCATATATTTT.

The chain combines TRBV3-1 (or the pseudogene TRBV3-2) with TRBJ2-1; 13 bases are a match to TRBD2. The CDR3 spans 15 residues. In germline, CDR1 is LGHDT, CDR2 YNNKEL (reference sequence). J gave up 7 bases and V 4 bases, and 4 bases lay outside the gene matches. The DNA for the CDR3 is TGTGCCAGCAGCCCGACTAGCGGGGGGTTTAATGAGCAGTTCTTC. Its translation: CASSPTSGGFNEQFF.